Listed below are T cell receptor beta chains from one sample, sequenced in a study of T-cell reconstitution after alpha-beta-depleted transplantation in children. TCRdb reprocessed the PCR reads with MiXCR, giving one entry per CDR3 protein. The repertoire holds about 830,000 distinct CDR3 sequences, with approximately 15% as singletons. Sequencing was performed on PBMCs, mostly from graft donor cells, taken 360 days after TCRalphabeta/CD19-depleted stem cell transplant. The origin of the receptors is a male patient younger than 18 who had a stem cell transplant for acute lymphoblastic leukemia, so the T cells may come from the graft donor. Each CDR3 is given with its conserved first and last residue. D genes are given only for firm matches. Clone size, where shown, is once, few, many, or a class for clones that have expanded.

D gene: TRBD2; clone size: few; V gene: TRBV24-1; CDR3 length: 15; J gene: TRBJ2-3; CDR3 protein: CATSDTSGTTDTQYF; CDR3 DNA: TGTGCCACCAGTGATACAAGCGGGACCACAGATACGCAGTATTTT
D gene: -; clone size: -; V gene: TRBV6-5; CDR3 length: 15; J gene: TRBJ1-5; CDR3 protein: CASSYGGTGNQPQHF; CDR3 DNA: TGTGCCAGCAGTTACGGGGGAACTGGCAATCAGCCCCAGCATTTT
D gene: -; clone size: -; V gene: TRBV5-1; CDR3 length: 14; J gene: TRBJ2-3; CDR3 protein: CASSLAVPGDTQYF; CDR3 DNA: TGCGCCAGCAGCTTGGCGGTCCCGGGAGATACGCAGTATTTT
D gene: -; clone size: few; V gene: TRBV4-1; CDR3 length: 15; J gene: TRBJ2-7; CDR3 protein: CASSQGSGAGYEQYF; CDR3 DNA: TGCGCCAGCAGCCAAGGTTCCGGGGCAGGGTACGAGCAGTACTTC
D gene: TRBD2; clone size: -; V gene: TRBV12-3/TRBV12-4; CDR3 length: 15; J gene: TRBJ2-3; CDR3 protein: CASSPSLAGTDTQYF; CDR3 DNA: TGTGCCAGCAGTCCCTCCCTAGCGGGCACAGATACGCAGTATTTT
D gene: -; clone size: many; V gene: TRBV20-1; CDR3 length: 14; J gene: TRBJ1-5; CDR3 protein: CSARDIVSNQPQHF; CDR3 DNA: TGCAGTGCTAGAGATATAGTGAGCAATCAGCCCCAGCATTTT
D gene: -; clone size: few; V gene: TRBV27; CDR3 length: 15; J gene: TRBJ2-1; CDR3 protein: CASRYLLEGYNEQFF; CDR3 DNA: TGTGCCAGCAGATACCTTCTAGAAGGGTACAATGAGCAGTTCTTC
D gene: -; clone size: few; V gene: TRBV7-2; CDR3 length: 15; J gene: TRBJ1-3; CDR3 protein: CASSGETGIGNTIYF; CDR3 DNA: TGTGCCAGCAGCGGCGAGACAGGAATTGGAAACACCATATATTTT
D gene: TRBD2; clone size: -; V gene: TRBV29-1; CDR3 length: 13; J gene: TRBJ2-3; CDR3 protein: CSESGRVADTQYF; CDR3 DNA: TGCAGTGAAAGCGGGAGAGTCGCAGATACGCAGTATTTT
D gene: -; clone size: many; V gene: TRBV5-1; CDR3 length: 15; J gene: TRBJ2-3; CDR3 protein: CASSLVSVSTDTQYF; CDR3 DNA: TGCGCCAGCAGCTTAGTTAGCGTAAGCACAGATACGCAGTATTTT
D gene: -; clone size: -; V gene: TRBV6-1; CDR3 length: 17; J gene: TRBJ2-7; CDR3 protein: CASSRPRRLAGSYEQYF; CDR3 DNA: TGTGCCAGCAGTCGACCCCGACGCTTGGCAGGTTCCTACGAGCAGTACTTC
D gene: -; clone size: -; V gene: TRBV12-3/TRBV12-4; CDR3 length: 14; J gene: TRBJ1-1; CDR3 protein: CASTMTPVGTEAFF; CDR3 DNA: TGTGCCAGCACCATGACCCCGGTGGGGACTGAAGCTTTCTTT
D gene: TRBD1; clone size: few; V gene: TRBV29-1; CDR3 length: 13; J gene: TRBJ2-3; CDR3 protein: CSAPTGGTDTQYF; CDR3 DNA: TGCAGCGCCCCGACAGGGGGAACAGATACGCAGTATTTT
D gene: TRBD2; clone size: few; V gene: TRBV5-1; CDR3 length: 17; J gene: TRBJ2-7; CDR3 protein: CASSPGTSGHNFYEQYF; CDR3 DNA: TGCGCCAGCAGCCCTGGGACTAGCGGGCACAATTTCTACGAGCAGTACTTC
D gene: -; clone size: few; V gene: TRBV7-9; CDR3 length: 13; J gene: TRBJ1-1; CDR3 protein: CASSFSTVTEAFF; CDR3 DNA: TGTGCCAGCAGCTTTTCGACGGTCACTGAAGCTTTCTTT
D gene: TRBD1; clone size: few; V gene: TRBV4-1; CDR3 length: 18; J gene: TRBJ2-7; CDR3 protein: CASSQDLRGQGVIYEQYF; CDR3 DNA: TGCGCCAGCAGCCAAGATCTTCGAGGGCAGGGGGTAATCTACGAGCAGTACTTC
D gene: -; clone size: -; V gene: TRBV12-3/TRBV12-4; CDR3 length: 13; J gene: TRBJ1-4; CDR3 protein: CASRTEMREKLFF; CDR3 DNA: TGTGCCAGCAGGACAGAAATGAGAGAAAAACTGTTTTTT
D gene: TRBD1; clone size: -; V gene: TRBV29-1; CDR3 length: 14; J gene: TRBJ2-3; CDR3 protein: CSVKVGTGQDTQYF; CDR3 DNA: TGCAGCGTTAAAGTCGGGACAGGGCAAGATACGCAGTATTTT
D gene: -; clone size: few; V gene: TRBV7-2; CDR3 length: 15; J gene: TRBJ2-1; CDR3 protein: CASSSSASSYNEQFF; CDR3 DNA: TGTGCCAGCAGCTCTTCCGCCAGCTCCTACAATGAGCAGTTCTTC
D gene: -; clone size: few; V gene: TRBV15; CDR3 length: 16; J gene: TRBJ1-4; CDR3 protein: CATSRISDGGDEKLFF; CDR3 DNA: TGTGCCACCAGCAGGATTTCGGACGGAGGAGATGAAAAACTGTTTTTT
D gene: TRBD2; clone size: -; V gene: TRBV6-1; CDR3 length: 16; J gene: TRBJ2-5; CDR3 protein: CASRAGGLGYQETQYF; CDR3 DNA: TGTGCCAGCCGGGCGGGAGGGCTCGGGTACCAAGAGACCCAGTACTTC
D gene: -; clone size: many; V gene: TRBV5-5; CDR3 length: 16; J gene: TRBJ1-2; CDR3 protein: CASSFLTGSANYGYTF; CDR3 DNA: TGTGCCAGCAGCTTCCTTACAGGGTCAGCTAACTATGGCTACACCTTC
D gene: TRBD1; clone size: few; V gene: TRBV28; CDR3 length: 14; J gene: TRBJ1-6; CDR3 protein: CASRETGVNSPLHF; CDR3 DNA: TGTGCCAGCAGGGAGACAGGGGTAAATTCACCCCTCCACTTT
D gene: -; clone size: few; V gene: TRBV7-2; CDR3 length: 15; J gene: TRBJ1-1; CDR3 protein: CASSFRQGSSTEAFF; CDR3 DNA: TGTGCCAGCAGCTTTCGGCAGGGGAGCAGCACTGAAGCTTTCTTT
D gene: TRBD1; clone size: -; V gene: TRBV29-1; CDR3 length: 13; J gene: TRBJ2-4; CDR3 protein: CSVGQGAKNIQYF; CDR3 DNA: TGCAGCGTTGGACAGGGGGCCAAAAACATTCAGTACTTC
D gene: -; clone size: few; V gene: TRBV13; CDR3 length: 12; J gene: TRBJ2-7; CDR3 protein: CASSHSGWEQYF; CDR3 DNA: TGTGCCAGCAGCCACTCAGGATGGGAGCAGTACTTC
D gene: -; clone size: few; V gene: TRBV7-8; CDR3 length: 15; J gene: TRBJ1-5; CDR3 protein: CASSPPGAANQPQHF; CDR3 DNA: TGTGCCAGCAGCCCCCCAGGGGCGGCCAATCAGCCCCAGCATTTT
D gene: TRBD1; clone size: few; V gene: TRBV25-1; CDR3 length: 16; J gene: TRBJ2-4; CDR3 protein: CASSEWGQGRGNIQYF; CDR3 DNA: TGTGCCAGCAGTGAATGGGGACAGGGGAGAGGAAACATTCAGTACTTC
D gene: -; clone size: -; V gene: TRBV12-3/TRBV12-4; CDR3 length: 16; J gene: TRBJ2-3; CDR3 protein: CASRSWTRTSTDTQYF; CDR3 DNA: TGTGCCAGCAGATCATGGACGCGGACTAGCACAGATACGCAGTATTTT
D gene: -; clone size: many; V gene: TRBV12-3/TRBV12-4; CDR3 length: 11; J gene: TRBJ2-5; CDR3 protein: CASSLRETQYF; CDR3 DNA: TGTGCCAGCAGCTTGAGAGAGACCCAGTACTTC
D gene: TRBD2; clone size: many; V gene: TRBV29-1; CDR3 length: 14; J gene: TRBJ2-1; CDR3 protein: CSVPTSGLYNEQFF; CDR3 DNA: TGCAGCGTTCCGACTAGCGGGCTCTACAATGAGCAGTTCTTC
D gene: TRBD2; clone size: few; V gene: TRBV29-1; CDR3 length: 14; J gene: TRBJ2-7; CDR3 protein: CSVPRLAGGPEQYF; CDR3 DNA: TGCAGCGTTCCTAGACTAGCGGGAGGACCCGAGCAGTACTTC
D gene: -; clone size: -; V gene: TRBV4-1; CDR3 length: 15; J gene: TRBJ2-3; CDR3 protein: CASSQVWGRTDTQYF; CDR3 DNA: TGCGCCAGCAGCCAAGTGTGGGGGCGCACAGATACGCAGTATTTT
D gene: -; clone size: -; V gene: TRBV30; CDR3 length: 12; J gene: TRBJ1-3; CDR3 protein: CAWGTAGNTIYF; CDR3 DNA: TGTGCCTGGGGGACGGCTGGAAACACCATATATTTT
D gene: TRBD2; clone size: -; V gene: TRBV24-1; CDR3 length: 16; J gene: TRBJ2-1; CDR3 protein: CATSASLAGLGDEQFF; CDR3 DNA: TGTGCCACCAGTGCGAGTCTAGCGGGCCTCGGAGATGAGCAGTTCTTC
D gene: -; clone size: -; V gene: TRBV12-3/TRBV12-4; CDR3 length: 16; J gene: TRBJ2-7; CDR3 protein: CASSPGPGNPDYEQYF; CDR3 DNA: TGTGCCAGCAGTCCCGGCCCCGGAAACCCGGACTACGAGCAGTACTTC
D gene: -; clone size: once; V gene: TRBV29-1; CDR3 length: 11; J gene: TRBJ2-7; CDR3 protein: CSVLGNYEQYF; CDR3 DNA: TGCAGCGTTCTCGGGAACTACGAGCAGTACTTC
D gene: TRBD2; clone size: few; V gene: TRBV5-1; CDR3 length: 16; J gene: TRBJ2-7; CDR3 protein: CASSLEASGSSYEQYF; CDR3 DNA: TGCGCCAGCAGCTTGGAGGCTAGCGGGAGCTCCTACGAGCAGTACTTC
D gene: -; clone size: -; V gene: TRBV5-6; CDR3 length: 15; J gene: TRBJ2-3; CDR3 protein: CASSLAGLRADTQYF; CDR3 DNA: TGTGCCAGCAGCCTCGCGGGACTTAGGGCAGATACGCAGTATTTT
D gene: -; clone size: few; V gene: TRBV4-1; CDR3 length: 16; J gene: TRBJ1-2; CDR3 protein: CASSQARSWRHYGYTF; CDR3 DNA: TGCGCCAGCAGCCAAGCGCGTAGTTGGCGCCACTATGGCTACACCTTC
D gene: TRBD2; clone size: -; V gene: TRBV6-1; CDR3 length: 15; J gene: TRBJ2-7; CDR3 protein: CASKRGTSGIYEQYF; CDR3 DNA: TGTGCCAGCAAACGTGGGACTAGCGGGATCTACGAGCAGTACTTC
D gene: TRBD2; clone size: few; V gene: TRBV7-3; CDR3 length: 18; J gene: TRBJ2-2; CDR3 protein: CASSTKPVIAGSPGELFF; CDR3 DNA: TGTGCCAGCAGTACAAAGCCCGTAATAGCGGGAAGTCCCGGGGAGCTGTTTTTT
D gene: TRBD2; clone size: -; V gene: TRBV9; CDR3 length: 17; J gene: TRBJ2-3; CDR3 protein: CASSTPRGLAGTDTQYF; CDR3 DNA: TGTGCCAGCAGCACCCCCCGGGGACTAGCGGGCACAGATACGCAGTATTTT
D gene: TRBD1; clone size: -; V gene: TRBV18; CDR3 length: 16; J gene: TRBJ2-3; CDR3 protein: CASSPLGQGASDTQYF; CDR3 DNA: TGTGCCAGCTCACCACTCGGACAGGGGGCATCGGATACGCAGTATTTT
D gene: TRBD2; clone size: many; V gene: TRBV4-2; CDR3 length: 15; J gene: TRBJ2-1; CDR3 protein: CASRLAGRSYNEQFF; CDR3 DNA: TGTGCCAGCAGACTAGCGGGACGATCCTACAATGAGCAGTTCTTC